This section outlines one T cell receptor (delta chain) sequence together with its context. This DNA's translation differs at residues 5 and 6 from TCRdb's protein, which comes from a much larger clone; a read error is likely, and the protein shown is translated from the DNA. The CDR3 is made up of 15 amino acids. V shed 2 bases and J 0 bases; nucleotides not matched to a gene: 5. CDR1 GEAIGNYY and CDR2 EKD come from the germline V gene. TCRdb re-called the RT-PCR reads through CATT. The sample records thousands of delta-chain clones, 1.7% being singletons. This entry is derived from a study of gamma-delta T cells after stem cell transplantation.

This sequence originates from a human donor. It is not recorded whose cells these are; they may come from a transplant donor. Sequenced input: gamma-delta T cells. The rearrangement joins TRDV2 to TRDJ1; 7 bases align to TRDD3. CDR3 bases: TGTGCCTGTGACATACTGGGGACGTACACCGATAAACTCATCTTT. It yields the protein CACDILGTYTDKLIF.